The text below deals with one T cell receptor beta chain. The antigen remains unidentified. The record originates from a study of shared clonotypes between healthy human individuals. Study-level findings and limits: Larger estimated richness was generally seen in naive subsets than in memory subsets. Only blood underwent sampling, and tissue repertoires likely differ.

The naive CD8 fraction comprised CD45RO-negative cells positively selected for CCR7 and excluded terminally differentiated effector memory CD45RA+ cells. With 7 bases clipped from V and 7 bases from J, the junction kept 6 bases outside the gene matches. Germline V lookup: CDR1 MDHEN, CDR2 SYDVKM. The CDR3 extends over 13 amino acids. Sorted-subset replicate PCR reactions were performed with around 200 ng DNA, corresponding to 30,000 to 35,000 T cell genomes. Method: immunoSEQ multiplex PCR; TCRdb's copy keeps in-frame clones and lacks some. Of around 1.9 million clones in the sample, 85% to 95% were seen once.

V is TRBV28 and J is TRBJ1-4; TRBD1 agrees at 7 bases. The sequence was obtained from a man in his late teens or twenties in good health. Some clones in this sample may be carry-over from other donors' samples. Sample: naive CD8+ T cells from PBMCs. CDR3 sequence: CASTGTVLEKLFF. In DNA form, the CDR3 reads TGTGCCAGCACCGGGACAGTTCTTGAAAAACTGTTTTTT.